These 30 T cell receptor beta chains came from one sample sequenced in a study of cytotoxic CD8 clonotypes in ibrutinib-treated CLL. The repertoire was sequenced with immunoSEQ multiplex PCR; TCRdb's copy has only in-frame clones and lacks some. The repertoire consists of under 9,500 clones, with 60% to 80% occurring once and the leading ten covering 38%. Here the sequenced sample was PBMCs, taken before ibrutinib treatment. Receptors were obtained from a human donor with chronic lymphocytic leukemia.

The CDR3 region is CASSASWTYEQYF. Here the CDR3 DNA reads TGTGCCAGCAGTGCCAGCTGGACCTACGAGCAGTACTTC. The chain joins TRBV6-1 to TRBJ2-7; no clear D. The V and J ends lost 4 bases and 2 bases respectively, with 9 bases between them. Germline lookup yields CDR1 MNHNS and CDR2 SASEGT. This CDR3 contains 13 residues.

The chain has TRBV28 and TRBJ1-6; D remains unclear. Trimming cost V 8 bases and J 0 bases, with 8 bases left between them. The germline V gene has CDR1 MDHEN and CDR2 SYDVKM. CDR3 length: 14 amino acids. The CDR3 region is CASSQSSYNSPLHF. CDR3 bases: TGTGCCAGCTCCCAGAGCTCCTATAATTCACCCCTCCACTTT.

This rearrangement joins TRBV7-9 to TRBJ1-6; maybe TRBD1 (6 bases). Germline values: CDR1 SEHNR, CDR2 FQNEAQ (reference sequence). Trimming removed 3 bases from V and 8 bases from J, with 11 bases in between. The CDR3 runs 14 residues. The CDR3 DNA follows: TGTGCCAGCAGCTTCCTGACAGGACATTCACCCCTCCACTTT. Its protein is CASSFLTGHSPLHF.

The chain couples TRBV5-1 to TRBJ1-2; D gene unclear. The CDR3 contains 15 residues. Germline CDR1 is SGHRS and CDR2 is YFSETQ. Trimming stripped 2 bases from V and 4 bases from J, with 15 bases between. The CDR3 region is CASSFGRVDLYGYTF. The CDR3 coding sequence is TGCGCCAGCAGCTTCGGAAGGGTTGACCTCTATGGCTACACCTTC.

The chain carries TRBV14 and TRBJ2-7; D perhaps matches TRBD1 (6 bases). CDR1 and CDR2 from the germline V gene are SGHDN and FVKESK. Trimming took off 1 base at V and 5 bases at J, with 12 bases between the two ends. The CDR3 covers 14 residues. The CDR3 coding sequence is TGTGCCAGCAGCCAAGTACCAGGGGCCCACGAGCAGTACTTC. Translation gives CASSQVPGAHEQYF.

V gene TRBV7-9 combines with J gene TRBJ1-2; TRBD1 matches 7 bases. This CDR3 has 15 amino acids. The germline CDR1 and CDR2 sequences are SEHNR and FQNEAQ (reference sequence). V dropped 5 bases and J dropped 5; count of bases not matched to a gene: 11. CDR3 sequence reads: CASSKRQGDRYGYTF. For the CDR3, the DNA is TGTGCCAGCAGCAAGCGACAGGGAGACCGATATGGCTACACCTTC.

The CDR3 here is CASSSVPDSPLHF. The CDR3 DNA sequence: TGTGCCAGCAGCTCCGTACCGGATTCACCCCTCCACTTT. V is TRBV7-9 and J is TRBJ1-6; D gene uncertain. The CDR3 totals 13 residues. V was trimmed by 4 bases and J by 8 bases, leaving 9 bases between them. Per the germline V gene, CDR1 is SEHNR and CDR2 is FQNEAQ (reference sequence).

This clone was seen more than once but under ten times. This rearrangement joins TRBV19 to TRBJ1-2; 8 nucleotides align to TRBD1. Germline V gene sequence: CDR1 LNHDA, CDR2 SQIVND (reference sequence). This CDR3 region has 15 residues. V dropped 7 bases and J dropped 0; count of bases not matched to a gene: 7. CDR3 loop: CASMPGQGPNYGYTF. CDR3 in DNA: TGTGCCAGTATGCCCGGACAGGGACCTAACTATGGCTACACCTTC.

In its sample, this clone ranks as medium-sized. This sequence joins TRBV11-3 and TRBJ2-3; TRBD1 is a possible D gene (6 bases). Trimming cost V 1 base and J 0 bases, with 8 bases left between them. The CDR3 loop spans 15 amino acids. Germline lookup yields CDR1 SGHNT and CDR2 YENEEA. The CDR3 nucleotides are TGTGCCAGCAGCTTAGGACAGGCAAGCACAGATACGCAGTATTTT. This encodes CASSLGQASTDTQYF.

This clone showed up just once. The chain uses TRBV4-2 and TRBJ2-5; tentative D call: TRBD1 (6 bases). V was trimmed by 1 base and J by 5 bases, leaving 11 bases between them. The CDR3 contains 14 residues. CDR1 is LGHNA, CDR2 YNFKEQ, per germline. CDR3: CASSQAPGVETQYF. CDR3 nucleotide sequence: TGTGCCAGCAGCCAAGCCCCAGGGGTTGAGACCCAGTACTTC.

The chain recombines TRBV7-9 with TRBJ1-5, with 12 positions matching TRBD1. The germline V gene encodes CDR1 SEHNR and CDR2 FQNEAQ (reference sequence). The V and J ends lost 5 bases and 6 bases, in that order; junction bases with no gene match: 8. The CDR3 covers 16 residues. CDR3 residues: CASSDAGTGGIQPQHF. In DNA, the CDR3 is TGTGCCAGCAGCGACGCCGGGACAGGGGGCATTCAGCCCCAGCATTTT. The full variable domain, completed using reference TRBV7-9 and TRBJ1-5, is DTGVSQNPRHKITKRGQNVTFRCDPISEHNRLYWYRQTLGQGPEFLTYFQNEAQLEKSRLLSDRFSAERPKGSFSTLEIQRTEQGDSAMYLCASSDAGTGGIQPQHFGDGTRLSIL.

The V gene is TRBV7-9, the J gene TRBJ2-5; D remains unclear. In germline, CDR1 is SEHNR, CDR2 FQNEAQ (reference sequence). Trimming took 3 bases from V and 1 from J, leaving 9 bases between them. The CDR3 runs to 14 residues. CDR3 loop: CASSFSETQETQYF. In DNA form, the CDR3 reads TGTGCCAGCAGCTTTTCCGAAACCCAAGAGACCCAGTACTTC.

This clone showed up just once. CDR3: CASSVGLAGFRGEQFF. As DNA, the CDR3 is TGCGCCAGCAGTGTAGGGCTAGCCGGATTCCGGGGGGAGCAGTTCTTC. The chain combines TRBV10-1 with TRBJ2-1; perhaps TRBD2 as D (6 bases). Trimming took 4 bases from V and 10 from J, leaving 23 bases between them. The V gene's germline CDR1 is WNHNN and CDR2 SYGVQD (reference sequence). There are 16 residues in the CDR3.

The chain links TRBV27 to TRBJ2-7; D is uncertain. This CDR3 has 13 residues. Trimming left V 4 bases short and J 3 bases short, with 10 bases between. The germline V gene has CDR1 MNHEY and CDR2 SMNVEV (reference sequence). CDR3 protein: CASSSDKDYEQYF. The DNA of the CDR3 is TGTGCCAGCAGTTCAGACAAAGACTACGAGCAGTACTTC.

This clone was picked up a small number of times. The chain carries TRBV5-6 and TRBJ1-1, with D unresolved. CDR1 SGHDT and CDR2 YYEEEE come from the germline V gene. V was cut by 0 bases and J by 6 bases, with 6 bases left in between. The CDR3 consists of 12 residues. In nucleotides, the CDR3 is TGTGCCAGCAGCTTGGTAGGGTCTGAAGCTTTCTTT. Translation gives CASSLVGSEAFF.

The V and J genes are TRBV7-9 and TRBJ2-5; 10 positions match TRBD2. CDR3 length: 15 residues. Germline V gene sequence: CDR1 SEHNR, CDR2 FQNEAQ (reference sequence). After removal of 5 bases from V and 5 bases from J, the junction contained 8 bases not matched to a gene. The CDR3 sequence is CASSPPSGRGETQYF. CDR3 nucleotide sequence: TGTGCCAGCAGCCCCCCTAGCGGGAGAGGGGAGACCCAGTACTTC. Using reference TRBV7-9 and TRBJ2-5 for the parts outside the CDR3, the full variable domain is DTGVSQNPRHKITKRGQNVTFRCDPISEHNRLYWYRQTLGQGPEFLTYFQNEAQLEKSRLLSDRFSAERPKGSFSTLEIQRTEQGDSAMYLCASSPPSGRGETQYFGPGTRLLVL.

The chain recombines TRBV28 with TRBJ2-5, with 8 nucleotides matching TRBD2. CDR1 and CDR2 (germline): MDHEN, SYDVKM. V shed 10 bases, J shed 9 bases, and the junction held 10 bases outside the gene matches. The CDR3 is made up of 12 amino acids. CDR3 sequence reads: CATSGGLGSQYF. As DNA, the CDR3 is TGTGCCACCTCGGGGGGGCTAGGGTCCCAGTACTTC.

The chain has TRBV4-2 and TRBJ1-2; TRBD1 matches at 11 bases. V lost 1 base, J lost 3 bases, and 4 bases stayed unmatched. The CDR3 length is 16 residues. From germline, CDR1 is LGHNA and CDR2 YNFKEQ. The CDR3 DNA follows: TGTGCCAGCAGCCAAGTGGCGGGACAGGGGGACTATGGCTACACCTTC. Encoded protein: CASSQVAGQGDYGYTF.

This chain joins TRBV15 and TRBJ2-6; 8 bases match TRBD1. The CDR3 loop spans 17 amino acids. CDR1 LNHNV and CDR2 YYDKDF come from the germline V gene (reference sequence). Trimming cost V 5 bases and J 0 bases; bases outside gene matches: 6. The CDR3 sequence: CATSSRQGFSGANVLTF. For the CDR3, the DNA is TGTGCCACCAGCTCTAGACAGGGGTTCTCTGGGGCCAACGTCCTGACTTTC. Based on the CDR3 plus reference TRBV15 and TRBJ2-6, the full variable domain is DAMVIQNPRYQVTQFGKPVTLSCSQTLNHNVMYWYQQKSSQAPKLLFHYYDKDFNNEADTPDNFQSRRPNTSFCFLDIRSPGLGDTAMYLCATSSRQGFSGANVLTFGAGSRLTVL.

In this sample, this clone turned up once. V is TRBV15 and J is TRBJ1-2; maybe TRBD1 (5 bases). Germline CDR1 is LNHNV and CDR2 is YYDKDF (reference sequence). CDR3 length equals 15 residues. Trimming took off 5 bases at V and 7 bases at J, with 20 bases between the two ends. The CDR3 sequence: CATSRAGRAVPGYTF. In nucleotides, the CDR3 is TGTGCCACCAGCCGAGCTGGCAGGGCAGTTCCTGGCTACACCTTC.

This clone has more than one count but fewer than ten. The chain employs TRBV19 and TRBJ1-1, with TRBD1 as a possible D gene (5 bases). This CDR3 comprises 13 residues. CDR1 is LNHDA and CDR2 is SQIVND in the germline V gene (reference sequence). Trimming took off 4 bases at V and 3 bases at J, with 9 bases between the two ends. The CDR3 nucleotides are TGTGCCAGTAGTAGCCGACAGTACACTGAAGCTTTCTTT. Residues: CASSSRQYTEAFF.

This clone was seen once. The V call is TRBV19, the J call TRBJ2-7, with TRBD1 as a possible D gene (5 bases). The CDR3 contains 13 residues. The germline V and J ends were trimmed by 10 bases and 6 bases, with 19 bases remaining between them. Germline V gene sequence: CDR1 LNHDA, CDR2 SQIVND (reference sequence). CDR3 region: CATRFSPQGEQYF. CDR3 coding DNA: TGTGCCACTAGGTTTTCGCCTCAGGGCGAGCAGTACTTC. Looking up the rest from reference TRBV19 and TRBJ2-7 gives the full variable domain: DGGITQSPKYLFRKEGQNVTLSCEQNLNHDAMYWYRQDPGQGLRLIYYSQIVNDFQKGDIAEGYSVSREKKESFPLTVTSAQKNPTAFYLCATRFSPQGEQYFGPGTRLTVT.

This clone was counted a few times. J is TRBJ2-7 and V is TRBV7-9; 8 positions match TRBD2. This CDR3 spans 16 amino acids. Germline values: CDR1 SEHNR, CDR2 FQNEAQ (reference sequence). Germline trimming cut 2 bases from V and 3 bases from J; bases unmatched to any gene: 9. The CDR3 DNA is TGTGCCAGCAGCTTAATTACGGGAGGGGCCCTCTACGAGCAGTACTTC. Its translation: CASSLITGGALYEQYF. The full variable domain, in which reference TRBV7-9 and TRBJ2-7 provide the parts outside the CDR3, is DTGVSQNPRHKITKRGQNVTFRCDPISEHNRLYWYRQTLGQGPEFLTYFQNEAQLEKSRLLSDRFSAERPKGSFSTLEIQRTEQGDSAMYLCASSLITGGALYEQYFGPGTRLTVT.

V is TRBV27 and J is TRBJ1-5; the D is unclear. The CDR3 loop spans 17 amino acids. Per germline, CDR1 MNHEY and CDR2 SMNVEV (reference sequence). V was cut by 5 bases and J by 0 bases, with 17 bases left in between. The CDR3 DNA follows: TGTGCCAGCAGTCCCCGTGGCAGGACGAATAGCAATCAGCCCCAGCATTTT. It codes for CASSPRGRTNSNQPQHF.

This clone is medium-sized (0.01 to 0.1%) by share. The chain has TRBV18 and TRBJ1-5, with TRBD1 identical over 8 bases. CDR3 length equals 14 residues. Germline CDR1 KGHSH, CDR2 LQKENI. The V and J ends lost 1 base and 4 bases, in that order; junction bases with no gene match: 0. The CDR3 DNA sequence: TGTGCCAGCTCACCACGGACAGGGAATCAGCCCCAGCATTTT. Translation gives CASSPRTGNQPQHF. The full variable domain, with the rest looked up from reference TRBV18 and TRBJ1-5, is NAGVMQNPRHLVRRRGQEARLRCSPMKGHSHVYWYRQLPEEGLKFMVYLQKENIIDESGMPKERFSAEFPKEGPSILRIQQVVRGDSAAYFCASSPRTGNQPQHFGDGTRLSIL.

This clone was detected only once. One end of the junction does not line up with germline, which may come from a read error. This chain uses TRBV7-6 with TRBJ2-7; 12 bases map to TRBD2. The CDR3 length is 14 residues. Germline V CDR1 and CDR2: SGHVS, FNYEAQ. The CDR3 sequence is CASSLAGGYYEQYF. DNA of the CDR3: TGTGCCAGCAGCCTAGCGGGAGGGTACTACGAGCAGTACTTC.

The V call is TRBV30, the J call TRBJ2-7; 8 bases agree with TRBD2. The CDR3 has 13 amino acids. CDR1 and CDR2 (germline): GTSNPN, SVGIG (reference sequence). The V and J ends lost 8 bases and 4 bases, in that order; junction bases with no gene match: 10. Written as DNA, the CDR3 is TGTGCCGGCCGAACTAGCGGAGGGTACGAGCAGTACTTC. This gives the protein CAGRTSGGYEQYF. Full variable domain (rest looked up from reference TRBV30 and TRBJ2-7): SQTIHQWPATLVQPVGSPLSLECTVEGTSNPNLYWYRQAAGRGLQLLFYSVGIGQISSEVPQNLSASRPQDRQFILSSKKLLLSDSGFYLCAGRTSGGYEQYFGPGTRLTVT.

This sequence joins TRBV7-2 and TRBJ2-7, with 7 bases fitting TRBD2. This CDR3 region has 14 residues. V shed 2 bases and J 5 bases; nucleotides not matched to a gene: 6. Looked up from germline, CDR1 is SGHTA and CDR2 is FQGNSA. CDR3 protein: CASSLLRELHEQYF. CDR3 nucleotides: TGTGCCAGCAGCTTATTGCGGGAGCTCCACGAGCAGTACTTC.

V usage is TRBV5-1 and J usage is TRBJ2-7, with 12 nucleotides matching TRBD2. CDR3 length: 15 residues. Trimming removed 4 bases from V and 4 bases from J; junction bases left unmatched: 6. The germline gives CDR1 SGHRS, CDR2 YFSETQ. In DNA, the CDR3 is TGCGCCAGCAGCGCAACTAGCGGGAGGCAGTACGAGCAGTACTTC. It specifies CASSATSGRQYEQYF.

CDR3 protein: CASSSGTRRPGELFF. The CDR3 DNA is TGTGCCAGCAGTTCCGGGACTAGGCGGCCCGGGGAGCTGTTTTTT. The chain recombines TRBV6-5 with TRBJ2-2; 8 bases match TRBD2. V lost 4 bases to trimming and J lost 6 bases; unmatched junction nucleotides: 7. The germline CDR1 and CDR2 sequences are MNHEY and SVGAGI. There are 15 residues in the CDR3.